One sample yielded the 19 T cell receptor beta chains listed below, sequenced in a study of blood T cells in healthy people across ages. A second PCR of roughly 7 to 11 cycles used a sample-barcoded 5' primer and a J-beta primer mix. TCRdb redid the calling of the 5' RACE reads with MiXCR, one entry per CDR3 protein. The repertoire holds just over 1 million distinct CDR3 sequences, with 45% as singletons. The sample consisted of blood. The receptors come from an older woman in good health.

In its sample, this clonotype was seen many times. The chain links TRBV5-1 to TRBJ2-7, with 10 bases aligning to TRBD1. Per the germline V gene, CDR1 is SGHRS and CDR2 is YFSETQ. V was pared by 4 bases and J by 2 bases, with 6 bases of the junction left unmatched. CDR3 length: 15 residues. CDR3 sequence reads: CASSRQGQGTYEQYF. CDR3 sequence (DNA): TGCGCCAGCAGCCGGCAGGGACAGGGGACCTACGAGCAGTACTTC.

The sample holds a few counts of this clonotype. The V and J genes are TRBV9 and TRBJ2-7; maybe TRBD1 (6 bases). The CDR3 consists of 13 residues. Trimming shortened V by 4 bases and J by 5 bases, and 13 bases separated the two germline ends. Germline CDR1 SGDLS, CDR2 YYNGEE. CDR3 in DNA: TGTGCCAGCAGCCAAGGGGGTTGGGACGAGCAGTACTTC. Its protein product is CASSQGGWDEQYF.

This chain connects TRBV4-2 to TRBJ2-7, with D unclear. Germline V lookup: CDR1 LGHNA, CDR2 YNFKEQ. CDR3 size: 15 residues. V was pared by 0 bases and J by 0 bases, with 9 bases between. CDR3 region: CASSQEDGSSYEQYF. The CDR3 DNA reads TGTGCCAGCAGCCAAGAAGACGGAAGCTCCTACGAGCAGTACTTC.

This clonotype was seen once. The V gene is TRBV4-1, the J gene TRBJ2-1, with 9 bases identical to TRBD2. Looked up from germline, CDR1 is MGHRA and CDR2 is YSYEKL. The CDR3 sequence is 17 residues long. V lost 0 bases to trimming and J lost 8 bases; unmatched junction nucleotides: 11. The CDR3 sequence is CASSQDRGGRASYEQFF. DNA for the CDR3: TGCGCCAGCAGCCAAGATCGAGGCGGGAGGGCCAGCTATGAGCAGTTCTTC.

The chain employs TRBV4-2 and TRBJ2-3; 8 nucleotides agree with TRBD2. This CDR3 has 17 residues. Germline-derived CDR1 and CDR2 are LGHNA and YNFKEQ. V trimming: 1 base; J trimming: 2 bases; junction bases outside the gene matches: 8. The DNA for the CDR3 is TGTGCCAGCAGCCAAGTACGAGCGGGGGAATACACAGATACGCAGTATTTT. Residues: CASSQVRAGEYTDTQYF.

The table lists this clonotype with a few counts. This sequence joins TRBV3-1 and TRBJ2-7, with 12 bases matching TRBD2. CDR1 is LGHDT and CDR2 is YNNKEL in the germline V gene (reference sequence). The CDR3 consists of 15 residues. Trimming removed 1 base from V and 6 bases from J; junction bases left unmatched: 4. CDR3 region: CASSQGLAGVGEQYF. DNA of the CDR3: TGTGCCAGCAGCCAAGGACTAGCGGGAGTGGGCGAGCAGTACTTC.

This clonotype was seen only a few times. The rearrangement uses TRBV6-2 or TRBV6-3 and TRBJ2-3, with 9 bases fitting TRBD2. The junction had 5 bases not matched to a gene; V was cut back by 6 bases and J by 4 bases. This CDR3 is built from 14 residues. Germline V gene sequence: CDR1 MNHEY, CDR2 SVGEGT. The CDR3 region has the DNA TGTGCCAGCAGATTCCTAGCGGGGTCAGATACGCAGTATTTT. Translated, it gives CASRFLAGSDTQYF.

This chain connects TRBV15 to TRBJ2-7; D is possibly TRBD2 (6 bases). The germline CDR1 and CDR2 sequences are LNHNV and YYDKDF (reference sequence). The CDR3 consists of 15 residues. V lost 0 bases and J lost 7, with 16 bases in between. In nucleotides, the CDR3 is TGTGCCACCAGCAGAGATAGAGGTACGCGGGGTGAGCAGTACTTC. Amino acids: CATSRDRGTRGEQYF.

This clonotype came up a few times. The chain recombines TRBV5-1 with TRBJ2-3; D remains unclear. The V gene's germline CDR1 is SGHRS and CDR2 YFSETQ. CDR3 length: 14 residues. The V end lost 1 base, the J end lost 4 bases, and 10 bases lay between the germline ends. The CDR3: CASSLKPSPDTQYF. CDR3 bases: TGCGCCAGCAGCTTGAAGCCATCCCCAGATACGCAGTATTTT. The whole variable domain, remainder taken from reference TRBV5-1 and TRBJ2-3, is KAGVTQTPRYLIKTRGQQVTLSCSPISGHRSVSWYQQTPGQGLQFLFEYFSETQRNKGNFPGRFSGRQFSNSRSEMNVSTLELGDSALYLCASSLKPSPDTQYFGPGTRLTVL.

The chain has TRBV5-6 and TRBJ2-5, with D possibly called TRBD1 or TRBD2 (5 bases each). Trimming cost V 2 bases and J 5 bases, with 10 bases left between them. The CDR3 loop spans 13 amino acids. CDR1 is SGHDT, CDR2 YYEEEE, per germline. This CDR3 is CASSFNEGETQYF. The DNA for the CDR3 is TGTGCCAGCAGCTTCAACGAGGGGGAGACCCAGTACTTC.

The chain is built from TRBV12-5 and TRBJ1-5; 9 nucleotides match TRBD1. V was clipped by 7 bases and J by 3 bases; unmatched bases: 7. Germline-derived CDR1 and CDR2 are LGHNT and FRNRAP. The CDR3 is 15 amino acids. This CDR3 reads CASAKLQGANQPQHF. The CDR3 DNA reads TGTGCTAGTGCCAAACTACAGGGGGCCAATCAGCCCCAGCATTTT.

V and J are TRBV12-3 or TRBV12-4 and TRBJ1-1, with D perhaps TRBD1 (5 bases). The CDR3 has 14 amino acids. Trimming left V 3 bases short and J 6 bases short, with 14 bases between. CDR3 DNA sequence: TGTGCCAGCAGTTTCTCCAGGGCCGGCGCTGAAGCTTTCTTT. Its protein product is CASSFSRAGAEAFF.

This clonotype was found a few times. The chain joins TRBV14 to TRBJ1-2; TRBD1 aligns across 10 bases. Germline values: CDR1 SGHDN, CDR2 FVKESK. CDR3 length: 14 amino acids. The V and J ends lost 1 base and 6 bases, in that order; junction bases with no gene match: 2. In DNA form, the CDR3 reads TGTGCCAGCAGCCAAGGACAGGGGGCTAATGGCTACACCTTC. The encoded protein is CASSQGQGANGYTF.

V usage is TRBV9 and J usage is TRBJ1-4; a weak D match, TRBD1 (6 bases). The CDR3 has 17 amino acids. V lost 0 bases, J lost 8 bases, and 20 bases lay in between. Germline CDR1 reads SGDLS; CDR2 reads YYNGEE. This CDR3 reads CASSVGSSGGRSEKLFF. Written as DNA, the CDR3 is TGTGCCAGCAGCGTAGGATCCTCGGGGGGCAGATCGGAAAAACTGTTTTTT.

This clonotype was counted only a few times. The chain links TRBV27 to TRBJ1-1; the D gene is possibly TRBD1 (5 bases). V was cut by 6 bases and J by 7 bases, with 15 bases left in between. CDR1 is MNHEY, CDR2 SMNVEV, per germline (reference sequence). The CDR3 spans 13 residues. CDR3 nucleotide sequence: TGTGCCAGCAGGTTTCAGGGTCTTGGTGAAGCTTTCTTT. This codes for CASRFQGLGEAFF.

The chain joins TRBV7-9 to TRBJ1-1, with D unclear. Trimming took off 3 bases at V and 1 base at J, with 9 bases between the two ends. This CDR3 has 14 amino acids. Germline lookup yields CDR1 SEHNR and CDR2 FQNEAQ (reference sequence). The CDR3 region has the DNA TGTGCCAGCAGCTTTAAGAAGGAGAACACTGAAGCTTTCTTT. Translating gives CASSFKKENTEAFF.

At least ten counts were recorded for this clonotype. V gene TRBV20-1 combines with J gene TRBJ2-3; 12 nucleotides line up with TRBD2. Germline CDR1 reads DFQATT; CDR2 reads SNEGSKA (reference sequence). The CDR3 extends over 15 amino acids. V trimming: 0 bases; J trimming: 3 bases; junction bases outside the gene matches: 1. Here the CDR3 reads CSAREGLAGTDTQYF. In DNA, the CDR3 is TGCAGTGCTAGAGAAGGACTAGCGGGAACAGATACGCAGTATTTT.

The rearrangement uses TRBV4-1 and TRBJ2-2, with D maybe TRBD2 (6 bases). V lost 3 bases and J lost 6, with 17 bases in between. The CDR3 totals 16 residues. Germline assignment: CDR1 MGHRA and CDR2 YSYEKL. The CDR3 spells CASSQLGLLFAGELFF. CDR3 bases: TGCGCCAGCAGCCAGCTAGGACTACTTTTCGCCGGGGAGCTGTTTTTT.

The chain uses TRBV20-1 and TRBJ2-2; 11 bases fit TRBD2. Trimming cost V 5 bases and J 2 bases; bases outside gene matches: 7. This CDR3 region has 16 residues. Germline loops: CDR1 DFQATT, CDR2 SNEGSKA (reference sequence). CDR3 DNA sequence: TGCAGTGCTCTTAGCGGGAGGGCCTATAACACCGGGGAGCTGTTTTTT. As protein: CSALSGRAYNTGELFF.